Listed here are 29 T cell receptor beta chains from one sample, sequenced in a study of breast tumors, draining lymph nodes, adjacent tissues. TCRdb redid the calling of the multiplex PCR reads with MiXCR, one entry per CDR3 protein. This sample has roughly 260,000 distinct CDR3 sequences, with over 25% found just once. The lymph nodes were axillary draining lymph nodes from breast cancer patients. Sequencing was carried out using axillary lymph node tissue. These receptors all stem from a female donor with breast cancer. Some clones in this sample may be carry-over from other donors' samples.

This clonotype appeared many times. The chain carries TRBV4-2 and TRBJ2-7, with TRBD2 identical over 9 bases. Unmatched junction bases numbered 2, after V lost 0 bases and J lost 2 bases. The CDR3 runs 15 residues. CDR1 and CDR2 from the germline V gene are LGHNA and YNFKEQ. CDR3 sequence reads: CASSQELAGTYEQYF. CDR3 in DNA: TGTGCCAGCAGCCAAGAACTAGCGGGTACCTACGAGCAGTACTTC.

There are many counts of this clonotype. The rearrangement links TRBV5-8 to TRBJ2-6; no reliable D call. V was clipped by 6 bases and J by 1 base, with 17 bases between them. CDR3 size: 17 residues. Germline loops: CDR1 SGHTS, CDR2 YDEGEE. CDR3 in DNA: TGTGCCAGCACCGGGTGGGTACCCCTTTCTGGGGCCAACGTCCTGACTTTC. Protein product: CASTGWVPLSGANVLTF.

The chain joins TRBV11-1 to TRBJ2-5; tentative D call: TRBD1 (5 bases). CDR3 size: 13 residues. V lost 5 bases, J lost 10 bases, and 17 bases lay in between. In germline, CDR1 is SGHAT, CDR2 FQDESV (reference sequence). In nucleotides, the CDR3 is TGTGCCAGCAGCCCTCTGGGTACTGACAGCCAGTACTTC. The encoded protein is CASSPLGTDSQYF.

With regard to this clonotype: This clone may be a read error of a much larger clone one base away. The chain employs TRBV12-5 and TRBJ2-7; 7 positions agree with TRBD2. The germline V gene encodes CDR1 LGHNT and CDR2 FRNRAP. The CDR3 spans 14 residues. After removal of 4 bases from V and 5 bases from J, the junction contained 8 bases not matched to a gene. The CDR3, as DNA: TGTGCTAGTGGTTACAATCCGGGGGGAAACGAGCAGTACTTC. Translated, it gives CASGYNPGGNEQYF.

This rearrangement joins TRBV4-3 to TRBJ2-1, with 9 bases aligning to TRBD2. The J segment lost 0 bases and the V segment lost 1 base, leaving 7 bases of the junction unmatched. The CDR3 contains 18 residues. The V gene's germline CDR1 is LGHNA and CDR2 YSLEER. The DNA for the CDR3 is TGCGCCAGCAGCCAAGGGGATAGCGGGAGAACCTCCTACAATGAGCAGTTCTTC. This codes for CASSQGDSGRTSYNEQFF.

This clonotype appeared once. The genes are TRBV15 and TRBJ2-3; tentatively, D is TRBD2 (7 bases). The V gene lost 0 bases and the J gene lost 4 bases, with 17 bases spanning the gap. This CDR3 is built from 17 residues. Germline values: CDR1 LNHNV, CDR2 YYDKDF (reference sequence). DNA for the CDR3: TGTGCCACCAGCAGAGATCGGGGGGCGGGAGTCTCAGATACGCAGTATTTT. As protein: CATSRDRGAGVSDTQYF.

A note on this clonotype: A much larger clone differs from this one at a single base, so this may be a read error. The chain employs TRBV25-1 and TRBJ2-5, with 9 bases identical to TRBD1. Germline lookup yields CDR1 MGHDK and CDR2 SYGVNS. The CDR3 is 14 residues long. V shed 5 bases, J shed 7 bases, and the junction held 8 bases outside the gene matches. CDR3 in DNA: TGTGCCAGCAGTCCTACAGGGGGCGCGGGGACCCAGTACTTC. This encodes CASSPTGGAGTQYF.

This clonotype has a count of ten or more. V gene TRBV9 combines with J gene TRBJ2-1; D is unresolved. The CDR3 extends over 12 amino acids. V lost 3 bases to trimming and J lost 9 bases, with 10 bases between them. CDR1 and CDR2 from the germline V gene are SGDLS and YYNGEE. The CDR3 DNA reads as TGTGCCAGCAGCGATGGTAGTACTGAGCAGTTCTTC. Protein: CASSDGSTEQFF.

This clonotype showed up many times. This chain connects TRBV7-6 to TRBJ1-1; D is uncertain. CDR1 SGHVS and CDR2 FNYEAQ come from the germline V gene. This CDR3 comprises 13 residues. V lost 5 bases and J lost 0, with 7 bases in between. CDR3 sequence reads: CASSLQLNTEAFF. The CDR3 coding sequence is TGTGCCAGCAGCCTTCAGTTGAACACTGAAGCTTTCTTT. The complete variable domain, with remaining parts taken from reference TRBV7-6 and TRBJ1-1, reads GAGVSQSPRYKVTKRGQDVALRCDPISGHVSLYWYRQALGQGPEFLTYFNYEAQQDKSGLPNDRFSAERPEGSISTLTIQRTEQRDSAMYRCASSLQLNTEAFFGQGTRLTVV.

This clonotype was observed at least ten times. The chain employs TRBV12-5 and TRBJ2-3; 8 bases are a match to TRBD1. The CDR3 runs 17 residues. Trimming at V came to 3 bases and at J to 6 bases, leaving 14 bases not matched to a gene. Germline V lookup: CDR1 LGHNT, CDR2 FRNRAP. The chain's CDR3 is CASGFVTGGAFSDTQYF. DNA of the CDR3: TGTGCTAGTGGTTTCGTAACAGGGGGAGCCTTCTCGGATACGCAGTATTTT.

There are many counts of this clonotype. The genes are TRBV6-5 and TRBJ1-3; no clear D. The CDR3 loop spans 14 amino acids. Trimming shortened V by 5 bases and J by 2 bases, and 10 bases separated the two germline ends. The V gene's germline CDR1 is MNHEY and CDR2 SVGAGI. The CDR3 protein is CASSPTQAGNTIYF. The CDR3 DNA follows: TGTGCCAGCAGTCCGACTCAGGCTGGAAACACCATATATTTT.

About this clonotype: This sequence may be a read error, since a much larger clone differs from it by one base. The CDR3: CASSLLAETLYF. The CDR3 DNA reads as TGTGCCAGCAGTTTATTAGCGGAGACCCTGTACTTC. The V and J genes are TRBV12-3 or TRBV12-4 and TRBJ2-5, with a possible D match to TRBD2 (6 bases). This CDR3 has 12 residues.

Worth noting for this clonotype: A much more abundant neighbour one base away suggests this may be a read error. This chain links TRBV6-5 with TRBJ2-7, with 7 positions matching TRBD2. This CDR3 is 16 amino acids long. Germline lookup yields CDR1 MNHEY and CDR2 SVGAGI. V lost 6 bases and J lost 2; bases outside the gene matches: 13. The CDR3 nucleotides read TGTGCCAGCAGCCGGGTGCCGGGACTACTCCCCTACGAGCAGTACTTC. Its protein product is CASSRVPGLLPYEQYF.

This clonotype appeared many times. The chain recombines TRBV20-1 with TRBJ2-2; no clear D gene. The CDR3 is 13 residues long. Germline-derived CDR1 and CDR2 are DFQATT and SNEGSKA (reference sequence). V dropped 2 bases and J dropped 0 bases, with 4 bases sitting between them. The CDR3 region is CSARLTNTGELFF. CDR3 DNA: TGCAGTGCTAGACTCACGAACACCGGGGAGCTGTTTTTT.

This clonotype was observed a handful of times. V gene TRBV18 combines with J gene TRBJ2-7; 8 bases map to TRBD1. Germline loops: CDR1 KGHSH, CDR2 LQKENI. The trim removed 6 bases at V and 5 bases at J, leaving 6 bases unmatched. This CDR3 has 13 amino acids. The CDR3 loop is CASSPSGQDEQYF. The CDR3 DNA sequence: TGTGCCAGCTCTCCATCGGGACAGGACGAGCAGTACTTC.

The rearrangement uses TRBV20-1 and TRBJ1-1; a possible D gene is TRBD1 (6 bases). Germline CDR1 reads DFQATT; CDR2 reads SNEGSKA (reference sequence). The CDR3 loop spans 12 amino acids. The V end was cut by 4 bases, the J end by 7 bases, with 13 bases between. The CDR3 DNA sequence: TGCAGTGCTACCAGGGGCGCGGATGAAGCTTTCTTT. This gives the protein CSATRGADEAFF.

On this clonotype: This could be a read error, since a much larger clone is one nucleotide away. This chain links TRBV11-3 with TRBJ1-1, with D possibly matching TRBD1 (5 bases). Germline CDR1 reads SGHNT; CDR2 reads YENEEA. The ends were cut back, 3 bases at V and 4 bases at J, with 12 bases in the middle. The CDR3 spans 14 residues. This CDR3 is CASSFGGLITEAFF. The DNA of the CDR3 is TGTGCCAGCAGCTTTGGGGGGTTGATCACTGAAGCTTTCTTT.

Regarding this clonotype: One junction end does not reproduce the germline sequence, and a read error may be involved. This chain uses TRBV7-2 with TRBJ2-5; TRBD2 aligns across 12 bases. Germline loops: CDR1 SGHTA, CDR2 FQGNSA. This CDR3 has 17 residues. CDR3 nucleotide sequence: TGTGCCAGCAGCTTGTTCCTAGCGGGAGGGCCGGGAGAGCCCCAGTACTTC. Amino acids: CASSLFLAGGPGEPQYF.

Worth noting for this clonotype: Given a much more abundant clone one base away, this may be a read error. V gene TRBV5-8 combines with J gene TRBJ1-4; possible D gene TRBD1, 6 bases. The CDR3 has 15 amino acids. The germline CDR1 and CDR2 sequences are SGHTS and YDEGEE. V was trimmed by 1 base and J by 6 bases, leaving 13 bases between them. The DNA of the CDR3 is TGTGCCAGCAGCTTGTCTGGACCAGGGGATGAAAAACTGTTTTTT. This sequence encodes CASSLSGPGDEKLFF.

The rearrangement links TRBV27 to TRBJ2-5; 7 bases align to TRBD1. CDR3 length: 15 amino acids. Germline CDR1 reads MNHEY; CDR2 reads SMNVEV (reference sequence). V lost 6 bases, J lost 2 bases, and 9 bases stayed unmatched. As DNA, the CDR3 is TGTGCCAGCAGCACATGGGGACAGATACAAGAGACCCAGTACTTC. It yields the protein CASSTWGQIQETQYF.

To note about this clonotype: One end of the junction fails to match germline, which may point to a read error. The V call is TRBV25-1, the J call TRBJ1-5; the D is unclear. TRBJ2-3 explains the end of the DNA better; the J call may be wrong. This CDR3 is built from 12 residues. The germline V gene has CDR1 MGHDK and CDR2 SYGVNS. In nucleotides, the CDR3 is TGTGCCAGCGGTGAATACAGTCAGCCCCAGTATTTT. This codes for CASGEYSQPQYF.

This rearrangement joins TRBV7-2 to TRBJ2-7; TRBD1 or TRBD2 may be the D gene (5 bases each). The germline V and J ends were trimmed by 3 bases and 2 bases, with 17 bases remaining between them. The CDR3 contains 16 residues. CDR1 is SGHTA and CDR2 is FQGNSA in the germline V gene. The CDR3, as DNA: TGTGCCAGCAGCTTCTTGAGGGCAGGGTCTACCTACGAGCAGTACTTC. Its protein is CASSFLRAGSTYEQYF.

This clonotype was detected many times. CDR3 residues: CASSFDFGTSGNEQYF. The DNA of the CDR3 is TGTGCCAGCAGCTTCGATTTTGGGACTAGCGGGAACGAGCAGTACTTC. The J gene is TRBJ2-7, the V gene TRBV7-9; 13 bases are shared with TRBD2. J lost 5 bases, V lost 3 bases, and 7 bases had no gene match. The CDR3 is 16 amino acids. Per the germline V gene, CDR1 is SEHNR and CDR2 is FQNEAQ (reference sequence).

This clonotype was counted ten times or more. This chain links TRBV6-5 with TRBJ1-5; no clear D gene. V lost 2 bases to trimming and J lost 0 bases, with 8 bases between them. Germline assignment: CDR1 MNHEY and CDR2 SVGAGI. The CDR3 loop spans 15 amino acids. This CDR3 reads CASSYKFDSNQPQHF. As DNA, the CDR3 is TGTGCCAGCAGTTACAAGTTTGATAGCAATCAGCCCCAGCATTTT.

This clonotype was detected a few times. The DNA of the CDR3 is TGTGCTAGTGGTTTAAGACCACCTCAAATTCTAGCGGAACCGACCCAAAACAATGAGCAGTTCTTC. Its protein product is CASGLRPPQILAEPTQNNEQFF. V usage is TRBV12-5 and J usage is TRBJ2-1; 7 nucleotides align to TRBD2. Per the germline V gene, CDR1 is LGHNT and CDR2 is FRNRAP. The CDR3 has 22 amino acids. Trimming took 3 bases from V and 5 from J; bases not matched to a gene: 28.

This clonotype was observed a single time. This rearrangement joins TRBV20-1 to TRBJ2-5; TRBD2 agrees at 8 bases. Germline CDR1 reads DFQATT; CDR2 reads SNEGSKA (reference sequence). There are 18 residues in the CDR3. V shed 5 bases and J 0 bases; nucleotides not matched to a gene: 17. This CDR3 reads CSAESGPTSGVYQETQYF. The CDR3 DNA sequence: TGCAGTGCTGAAAGCGGGCCTACTAGCGGCGTGTACCAAGAGACCCAGTACTTC.

This clonotype has a count of ten or more. The V and J genes are TRBV4-2 and TRBJ2-1; D is perhaps TRBD2 (6 bases). The CDR3 totals 13 residues. Between the trimmed V and J ends, which lost 2 bases and 7 bases, there was a span of 9 bases. Germline assignment: CDR1 LGHNA and CDR2 YNFKEQ. The CDR3 here is CASSQSGVNEQFF. CDR3 bases: TGTGCCAGCAGCCAATCGGGAGTGAATGAGCAGTTCTTC.

This clonotype was detected many times. The chain couples TRBV7-9 to TRBJ2-5, with 11 bases matching TRBD2. CDR3 size: 15 residues. CDR1 and CDR2 (germline): SEHNR, FQNEAQ (reference sequence). V dropped 5 bases and J dropped 5; count of bases not matched to a gene: 7. CDR3 protein: CASSALAGGLETQYF. CDR3 in DNA: TGTGCCAGCAGCGCCCTAGCGGGAGGTTTGGAGACCCAGTACTTC.

The sample holds a few counts of this clonotype. An end of the junction does not agree with germline; a read error may underlie this. Written as DNA, the CDR3 is TGCGTCAGCAGCCCTCGGACAGGGCAGGAGACCCAGTACTTC. Translation gives CVSSPRTGQETQYF. The chain joins TRBV5-1 to TRBJ2-5, with 8 nucleotides matching TRBD1. CDR3 length equals 14 residues. Germline V gene data show CDR1 as SGHRS and CDR2 as YFSETQ.